The rows below give T cell receptor beta chains drawn from one sample of a study of T cell repertoires in ileal Crohn's disease. Assay: immunoSEQ multiplex PCR; the TCRdb copy retains only in-frame clones and omits some. Of 4,300 or so clones in the sample, around 70% were seen once. Sequenced material: ileal tissue. These receptors were taken from an adult with Crohn's disease. Each CDR3 is given with its conserved first and last residue. D genes are given only for firm matches. Rows may omit the clone size; those that give it use once, few, many or a size class.

abundance	j_gene	d_gene	v_gene	CDR3aa	CDR3nt
.	TRBJ1-1	TRBD1	TRBV10-3	CAISVNRGQTEAFF	TGTGCCATCAGTGTGAACAGGGGGCAAACTGAAGCTTTCTTT
.	TRBJ2-3	TRBD2	TRBV6-1	CASREVGTSGEKLYF	TGTGCCAGCAGGGAGGTTGGGACTAGCGGGGAGAAGCTGTATTTT
once	TRBJ2-7	TRBD2	TRBV30	CAWSPGTTGYEQYF	TGTGCCTGGAGTCCAGGGACTACGGGCTACGAGCAGTACTTC
.	TRBJ2-7	.	TRBV6-6	CASTYMGEQYF	TGTGCCAGCACCTATATGGGGGAGCAGTACTTC
once	TRBJ2-1	TRBD2	TRBV27	CASSLSGGGAGTQYNEQFF	TGTGCCAGCAGTTTATCCGGCGGGGGGGCGGGGACCCAGTACAATGAGCAGTTCTTC
.	TRBJ2-1	TRBD2	TRBV6-4	CASSDSGGFYNEQFF	TGTGCCAGCAGTGATAGCGGGGGGTTTTACAATGAGCAGTTCTTC
.	TRBJ1-1	TRBD1	TRBV5-1	CASRMITGTGNTEAFF	TGCGCCAGCAGGATGATCACCGGGACAGGGAACACTGAAGCTTTCTTT
.	TRBJ1-2	.	TRBV5-1	CASSFSGADYGYTF	TGCGCCAGCAGCTTCTCGGGGGCCGACTATGGCTACACCTTC
.	TRBJ2-3	.	TRBV9	CASSVVALPSTDTQYF	TGTGCCAGCAGCGTAGTAGCGTTGCCTAGCACAGATACGCAGTATTTT
.	TRBJ1-5	.	TRBV2	CASSERGLHSNQPQHF	TGTGCCAGCAGTGAAAGGGGACTTCATAGCAATCAGCCCCAGCATTTT
few	TRBJ1-5	.	TRBV18	CASSPTPMQPQHF	TGTGCCAGCTCACCAACCCCGATGCAGCCCCAGCATTTT
.	TRBJ1-1	.	TRBV21-1	CASSPRVAIRTEAFF	TGTGCCAGCAGTCCGCGGGTAGCAATTCGCACTGAAGCTTTCTTT
.	TRBJ2-7	TRBD1	TRBV27	CASSDLRGPYEQYF	TGTGCCAGCAGTGACCTCAGGGGGCCCTACGAGCAGTACTTC
.	TRBJ2-7	.	TRBV27	CASSLLGDTGIAREQYF	TGTGCCAGCAGTTTACTAGGGGACACAGGAATAGCTCGCGAGCAGTACTTC
.	TRBJ2-3	.	TRBV6-4	CASSSKSGGNTQYF	TGTGCCAGCAGTTCGAAGTCGGGTGGGAATACGCAGTATTTT
few	TRBJ2-5	TRBD2	TRBV2	CASTPSSGLPETQYF	TGTGCCAGCACCCCATCTAGCGGCCTCCCGGAGACCCAGTACTTC
.	TRBJ1-5	.	TRBV29-1	CSAGGHDQPQHF	TGCAGCGCTGGGGGTCACGATCAGCCCCAGCATTTT
.	TRBJ1-1	.	TRBV5-1	CASSRTGTEAFF	TGCGCCAGCAGCCGGACTGGCACTGAAGCTTTCTTT
.	TRBJ2-3	.	TRBV7-3	CASSLTGGPNPTDTQYF	TGTGCCAGCAGCTTAACGGGGGGGCCTAACCCCACAGATACGCAGTATTTT
.	TRBJ1-1	.	TRBV2	CASNGARVGTEAFF	TGTGCCAGCAATGGAGCCAGGGTAGGCACTGAAGCTTTCTTT
.	TRBJ2-3	.	TRBV18	CASPPGAGTDTQYF	TGTGCCAGCCCACCAGGAGCAGGGACAGATACGCAGTATTTT
.	TRBJ2-7	TRBD1	TRBV12-5	CASGQTTAGTGKYEQYF	TGTGCTAGTGGACAAACTACTGCCGGGACAGGGAAGTACGAGCAGTACTTC
once	TRBJ1-6	.	TRBV15	CATGFRDSPLHF	TGTGCCACCGGATTCAGGGACTCACCCCTCCACTTT
.	TRBJ1-4	TRBD1	TRBV5-1	CASSLTGQGRGTNEKLFF	TGCGCCAGCAGCTTGACGGGACAGGGGAGGGGAACTAATGAAAAACTGTTTTTT
once	TRBJ1-5	.	TRBV19	CASSEESGSNQPQHF	TGTGCCAGTAGTGAAGAGTCGGGCAGCAATCAGCCCCAGCATTTT
.	TRBJ1-1	.	TRBV2	CASLFGGAGNTEAFF	TGTGCCAGCCTCTTTGGGGGGGCCGGGAACACTGAAGCTTTCTTT
once	TRBJ1-2	TRBD1	TRBV19	CASSLSGTGAYGYTF	TGTGCCAGTAGTTTATCCGGGACAGGGGCTTATGGCTACACCTTC
.	TRBJ2-5	TRBD1	TRBV11-3	CASSISTGSETQYF	TGTGCCAGCAGCATCTCGACAGGGAGCGAGACCCAGTACTTC
.	TRBJ1-1	.	TRBV6-6	CASSYRPESNTEAFF	TGTGCCAGCAGTTACCGGCCAGAGTCGAACACTGAAGCTTTCTTT
.	TRBJ2-2	.	TRBV19	CASSIGRITGELFF	TGTGCCAGTAGTATAGGCAGGATCACCGGGGAGCTGTTTTTT
few	TRBJ1-3	.	TRBV5-1	CASSLKQAGSGNTIYF	TGCGCCAGCAGCTTGAAGCAGGCGGGCTCTGGAAACACCATATATTTT
.	TRBJ2-7	.	TRBV7-3	CASSLNPGGTTTGEQYF	TGTGCAAGCAGCTTAAACCCCGGAGGAACTACTACGGGGGAGCAGTACTTC
.	TRBJ1-2	.	TRBV28	CASSLGLHNYGYTF	TGTGCCAGCAGCCTAGGACTACATAACTATGGCTACACCTTC
.	TRBJ1-3	.	TRBV5-1	CASSFSGGSGNTIYF	TGCGCCAGCAGCTTTAGTGGGGGCTCTGGAAACACCATATATTTT
.	TRBJ1-4	TRBD1	TRBV9	CASSAGTGNEKLFF	TGTGCCAGCAGTGCCGGGACAGGGAATGAAAAACTGTTTTTT
.	TRBJ1-5	.	TRBV19	CASRRDYSNQPQHF	TGTGCCAGTAGAAGGGACTATAGCAATCAGCCCCAGCATTTT
.	TRBJ1-5	.	TRBV23-1	CASSHFRDQPQHF	TGCGCCAGCAGTCACTTCAGGGATCAGCCCCAGCATTTT
.	TRBJ2-5	TRBD2	TRBV2	CASSGASGGQETQYF	TGTGCCAGCAGTGGAGCTAGCGGGGGACAAGAGACCCAGTACTTC
few	TRBJ1-1	.	TRBV7-2	CASSINTEAFF	TGTGCCAGCAGCATTAACACTGAAGCTTTCTTT
.	TRBJ2-7	TRBD2	TRBV19	CASSTSGGGGEQYF	TGTGCCAGTAGTACCAGCGGGGGAGGAGGCGAGCAGTACTTC